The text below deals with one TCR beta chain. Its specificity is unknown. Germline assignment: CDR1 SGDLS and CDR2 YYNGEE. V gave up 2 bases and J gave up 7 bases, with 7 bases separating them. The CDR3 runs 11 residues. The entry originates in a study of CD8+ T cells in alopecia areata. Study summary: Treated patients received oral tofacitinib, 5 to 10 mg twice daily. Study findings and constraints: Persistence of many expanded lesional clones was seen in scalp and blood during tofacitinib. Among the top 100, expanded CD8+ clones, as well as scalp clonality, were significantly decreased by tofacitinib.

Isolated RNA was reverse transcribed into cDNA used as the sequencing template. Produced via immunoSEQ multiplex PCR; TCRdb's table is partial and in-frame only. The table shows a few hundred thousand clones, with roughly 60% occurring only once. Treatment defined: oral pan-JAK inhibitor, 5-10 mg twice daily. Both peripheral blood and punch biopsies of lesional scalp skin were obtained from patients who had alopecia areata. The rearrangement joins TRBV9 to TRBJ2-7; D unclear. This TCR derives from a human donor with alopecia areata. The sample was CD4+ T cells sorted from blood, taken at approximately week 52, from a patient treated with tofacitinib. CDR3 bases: TGTGCCAGCAGCGTCGGGTTTGAGCAGTACTTC. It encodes CASSVGFEQYF.